This TCR beta chain came from a study of blood T cell repertoires in COVID-19. Whole-study context: The cDNA or gDNA used as material had been derived from T cells, B-cell-depleted T cells, or PBMCs.

The assay was immunoSEQ multiplex PCR, and TCRdb's table has in-frame clones only and misses some. This table holds about 140,000 clones, approximately 87% found once. The CDR3 is 14 amino acids. Germline-derived CDR1 and CDR2 are PRHDT and FYEKMQ (reference sequence). The trim removed 5 bases at V and 3 bases at J, leaving 7 bases unmatched. Sequenced material: peripheral blood. The genes are TRBV13 and TRBJ2-7; 7 bases line up with TRBD1. This receptor was identified in a woman in her thirties or forties with acute or convalescent COVID-19. CDR3 loop: CASSPGQPVYEQYF. The CDR3 coding sequence is TGTGCCAGCAGCCCGGGACAGCCGGTCTACGAGCAGTACTTC.